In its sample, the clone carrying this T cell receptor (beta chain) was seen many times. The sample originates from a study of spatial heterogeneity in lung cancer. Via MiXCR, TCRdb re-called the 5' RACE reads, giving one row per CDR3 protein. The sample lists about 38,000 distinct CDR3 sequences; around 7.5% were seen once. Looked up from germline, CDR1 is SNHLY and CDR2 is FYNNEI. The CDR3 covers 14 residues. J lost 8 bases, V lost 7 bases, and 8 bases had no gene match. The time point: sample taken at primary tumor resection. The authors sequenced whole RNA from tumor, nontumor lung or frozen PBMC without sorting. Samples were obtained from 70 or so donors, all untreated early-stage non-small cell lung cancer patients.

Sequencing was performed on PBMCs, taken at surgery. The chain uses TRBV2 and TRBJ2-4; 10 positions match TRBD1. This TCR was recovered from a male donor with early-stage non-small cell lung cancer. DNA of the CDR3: TGTGCCAGCAAGACGGGACAGGGGATGGACATTCAGTACTTC. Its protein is CASKTGQGMDIQYF.